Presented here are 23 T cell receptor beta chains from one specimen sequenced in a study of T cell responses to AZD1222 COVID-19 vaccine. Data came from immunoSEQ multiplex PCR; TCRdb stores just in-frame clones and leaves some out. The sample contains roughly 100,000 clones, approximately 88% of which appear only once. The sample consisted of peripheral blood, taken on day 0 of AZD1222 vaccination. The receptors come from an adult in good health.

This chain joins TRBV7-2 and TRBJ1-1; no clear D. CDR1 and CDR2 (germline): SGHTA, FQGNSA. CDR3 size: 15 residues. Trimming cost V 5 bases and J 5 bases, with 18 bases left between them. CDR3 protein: CASSLPRVMGTEAFF. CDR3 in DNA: TGTGCCAGCAGCCTCCCGAGGGTGATGGGGACTGAAGCTTTCTTT.

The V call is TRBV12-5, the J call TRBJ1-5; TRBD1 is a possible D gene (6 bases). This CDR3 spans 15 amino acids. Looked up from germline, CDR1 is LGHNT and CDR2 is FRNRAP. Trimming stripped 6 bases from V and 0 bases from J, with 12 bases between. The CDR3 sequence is CASGQEGDSNQPQHF. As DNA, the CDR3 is TGTGCTAGTGGACAGGAGGGGGATAGCAATCAGCCCCAGCATTTT.

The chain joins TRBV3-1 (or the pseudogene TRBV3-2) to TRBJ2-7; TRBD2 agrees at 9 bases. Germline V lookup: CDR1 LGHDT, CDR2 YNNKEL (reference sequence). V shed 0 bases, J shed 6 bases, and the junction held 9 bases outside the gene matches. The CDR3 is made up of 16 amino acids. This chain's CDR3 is CASSQEGTLSGSEQYF. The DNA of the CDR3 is TGTGCCAGCAGCCAAGAAGGGACCCTTAGCGGGAGCGAGCAGTACTTC.

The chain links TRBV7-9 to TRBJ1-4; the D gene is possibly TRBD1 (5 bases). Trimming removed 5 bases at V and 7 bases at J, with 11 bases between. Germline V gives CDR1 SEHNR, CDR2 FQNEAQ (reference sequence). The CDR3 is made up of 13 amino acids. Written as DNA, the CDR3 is TGTGCCAGCAGCAATCGGGACCCTGAAAAACTGTTTTTT. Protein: CASSNRDPEKLFF.

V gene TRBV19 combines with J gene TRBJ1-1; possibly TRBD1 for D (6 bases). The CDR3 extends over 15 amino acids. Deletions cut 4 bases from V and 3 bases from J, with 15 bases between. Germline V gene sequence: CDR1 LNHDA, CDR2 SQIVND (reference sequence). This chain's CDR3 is CASSRGAISYTEAFF. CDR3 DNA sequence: TGTGCCAGTAGTAGGGGGGCAATTTCGTACACTGAAGCTTTCTTT.

Here the CDR3 DNA reads TGTGCAGCAGGGTCCACCAGCTCCTATAATTCACCCCTCCACTTT. As protein: CAAGSTSSYNSPLHF. The chain joins TRBV6-5 to TRBJ1-6; a possible D gene is TRBD1 (5 bases). Germline CDR1 and CDR2: MNHEY and SVGAGI. The CDR3 is 15 amino acids.

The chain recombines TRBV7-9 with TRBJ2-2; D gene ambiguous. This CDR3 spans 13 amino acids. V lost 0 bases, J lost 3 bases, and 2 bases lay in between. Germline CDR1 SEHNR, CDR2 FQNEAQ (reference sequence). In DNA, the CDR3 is TGTGCCAGCAGCTTAGCGGACACCGGGGAGCTGTTTTTT. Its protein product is CASSLADTGELFF.

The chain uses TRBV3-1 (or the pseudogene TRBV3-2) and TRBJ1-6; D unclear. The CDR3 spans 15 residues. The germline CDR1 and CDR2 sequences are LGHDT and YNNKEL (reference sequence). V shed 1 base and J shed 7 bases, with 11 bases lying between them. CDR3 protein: CASSQGSSVNSPLHF. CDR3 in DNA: TGTGCCAGCAGCCAAGGTTCCAGCGTAAATTCACCCCTCCACTTT.

The CDR3 loop reads CASSLDQLGSNEQYV. CDR3 nucleotides: TGTGCCAGCAGCTTAGATCAATTGGGTAGCAACGAGCAGTACGTC. This chain uses TRBV11-3 with TRBJ2-7; no reliable D call. Germline CDR1 SGHNT, CDR2 YENEEA. Trimming pared 0 bases from V and 5 bases from J, leaving 14 bases between. The CDR3 has 15 residues.

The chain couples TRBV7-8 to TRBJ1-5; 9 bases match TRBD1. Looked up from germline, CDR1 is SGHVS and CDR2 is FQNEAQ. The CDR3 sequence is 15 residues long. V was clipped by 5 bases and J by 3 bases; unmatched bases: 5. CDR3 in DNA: TGTGCCAGCAGCGGGGGGACAGGGCCCAATCAGCCCCAGCATTTT. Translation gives CASSGGTGPNQPQHF.

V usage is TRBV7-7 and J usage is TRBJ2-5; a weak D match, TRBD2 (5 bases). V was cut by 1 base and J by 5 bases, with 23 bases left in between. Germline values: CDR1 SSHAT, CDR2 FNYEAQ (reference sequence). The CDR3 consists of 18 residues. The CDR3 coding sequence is TGTGCCAGCAGCTTAGTAGTAGGGCCAGAACGGGGATTGGAGACCCAGTACTTC. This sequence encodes CASSLVVGPERGLETQYF.

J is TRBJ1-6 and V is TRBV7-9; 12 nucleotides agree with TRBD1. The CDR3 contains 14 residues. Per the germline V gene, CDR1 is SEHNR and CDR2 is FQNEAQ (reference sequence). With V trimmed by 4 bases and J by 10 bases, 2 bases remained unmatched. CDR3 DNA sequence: TGTGCCAGCAGCTCCGGGACAGGGGGCTCACCCCTCCACTTT. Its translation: CASSSGTGGSPLHF.

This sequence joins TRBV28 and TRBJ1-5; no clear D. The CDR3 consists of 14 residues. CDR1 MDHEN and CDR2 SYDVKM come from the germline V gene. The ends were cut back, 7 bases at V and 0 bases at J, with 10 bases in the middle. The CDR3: CASKGPNSNQPQHF. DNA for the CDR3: TGTGCCAGCAAGGGCCCTAATAGCAATCAGCCCCAGCATTTT.

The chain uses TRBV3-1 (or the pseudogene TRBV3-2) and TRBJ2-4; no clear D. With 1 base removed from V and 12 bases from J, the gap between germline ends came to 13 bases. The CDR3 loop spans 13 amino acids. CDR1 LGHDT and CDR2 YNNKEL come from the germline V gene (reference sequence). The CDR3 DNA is TGTGCCAGCAGCCAAGGGGAAAATTCCTATCAGTACTTC. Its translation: CASSQGENSYQYF.

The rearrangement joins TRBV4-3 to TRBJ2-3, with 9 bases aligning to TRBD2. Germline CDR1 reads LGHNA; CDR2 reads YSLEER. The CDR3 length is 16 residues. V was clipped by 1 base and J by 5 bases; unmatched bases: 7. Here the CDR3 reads CASSQGVGGGVDTQYF. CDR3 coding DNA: TGCGCCAGCAGCCAAGGCGTTGGCGGGGGGGTAGATACGCAGTATTTT.

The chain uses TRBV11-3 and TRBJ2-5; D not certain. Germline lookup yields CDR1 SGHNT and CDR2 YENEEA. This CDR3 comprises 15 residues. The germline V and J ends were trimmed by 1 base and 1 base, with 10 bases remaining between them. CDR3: CASSLARAPQETQYF. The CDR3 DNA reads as TGTGCCAGCAGCTTAGCCCGCGCACCCCAAGAGACCCAGTACTTC.

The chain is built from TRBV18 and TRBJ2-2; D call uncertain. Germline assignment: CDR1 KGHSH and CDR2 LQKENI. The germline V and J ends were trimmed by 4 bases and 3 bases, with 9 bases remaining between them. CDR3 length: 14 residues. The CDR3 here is CASSRVSDTGELFF. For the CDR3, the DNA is TGTGCCAGCTCACGGGTTTCGGACACCGGGGAGCTGTTTTTT.

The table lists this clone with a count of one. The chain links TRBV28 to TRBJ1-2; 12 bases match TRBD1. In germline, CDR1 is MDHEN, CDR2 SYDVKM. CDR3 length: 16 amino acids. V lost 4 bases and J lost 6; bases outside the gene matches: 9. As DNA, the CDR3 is TGTGCCAGCAGTTGGGGAGGGACAGGGGGCCGGGATGGCTACACCTTC. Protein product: CASSWGGTGGRDGYTF.

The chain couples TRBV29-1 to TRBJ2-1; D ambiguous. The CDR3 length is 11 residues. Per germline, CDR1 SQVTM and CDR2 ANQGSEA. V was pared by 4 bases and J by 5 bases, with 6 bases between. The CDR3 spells CSVVWNNEQFF. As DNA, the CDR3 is TGCAGCGTTGTTTGGAACAATGAGCAGTTCTTC.

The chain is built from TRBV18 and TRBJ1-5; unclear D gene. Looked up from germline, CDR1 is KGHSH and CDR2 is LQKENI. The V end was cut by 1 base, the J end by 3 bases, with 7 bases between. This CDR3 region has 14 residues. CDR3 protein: CASSPQGYNQPQHF. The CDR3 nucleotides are TGTGCCAGCTCACCACAGGGATACAATCAGCCCCAGCATTTT. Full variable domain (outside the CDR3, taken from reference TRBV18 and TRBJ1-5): NAGVMQNPRHLVRRRGQEARLRCSPMKGHSHVYWYRQLPEEGLKFMVYLQKENIIDESGMPKERFSAEFPKEGPSILRIQQVVRGDSAAYFCASSPQGYNQPQHFGDGTRLSIL.

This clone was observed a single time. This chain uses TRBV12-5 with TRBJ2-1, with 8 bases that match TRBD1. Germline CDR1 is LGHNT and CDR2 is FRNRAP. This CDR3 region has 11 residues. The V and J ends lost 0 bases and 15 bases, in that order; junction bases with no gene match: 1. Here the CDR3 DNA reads TGTGCTAGTGGTTTGGTGACAGGGGTGTTCTTC. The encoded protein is CASGLVTGVFF.

CDR3 loop: CASSPNGPGSGNIQYF. CDR3 bases: TGTGCCAGCAGCCCCAATGGGCCCGGGTCGGGAAACATTCAGTACTTC. The rearrangement joins TRBV11-2 to TRBJ2-4; D unresolved. The CDR3 length is 16 residues. The germline CDR1 and CDR2 sequences are SGHAT and FQNNGV. Trimming shortened V by 5 bases and J by 6 bases, and 20 bases separated the two germline ends.

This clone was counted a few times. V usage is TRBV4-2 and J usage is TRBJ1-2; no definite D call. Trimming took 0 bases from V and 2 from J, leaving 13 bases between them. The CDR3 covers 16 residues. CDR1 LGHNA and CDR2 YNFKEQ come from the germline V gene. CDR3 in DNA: TGTGCCAGCAGCCAAGATCACTTTGGGGAAAACTATGGCTACACCTTC. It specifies CASSQDHFGENYGYTF.